Described below is a single T cell receptor (beta chain) sequence and its context. These data are taken from a study of cytomegalovirus exposure and HLA in healthy donors. Primers included in the PCR were 60 Vbeta and 13 Jbeta primers. Only in-frame clones appear in the TCRdb table, and some are missing; sequencing was by immunoSEQ multiplex PCR. The profile covers some 63,000 clones, with about 83% appearing a single time and more than 1.5% taken by the ten largest. This clonotype was sampled from a human donor in good health. Sequencing was done on a sample of PBMCs.

CDR3 coding DNA: TGCGCCAGCAGCCAAGTACGGGTCGACAGAGTATACAATGAGCAGTTCTTC. Its translation is CASSQVRVDRVYNEQFF. The rearrangement joins TRBV4-1 to TRBJ2-1; D possibly corresponds to TRBD1 (5 bases). The CDR3 is 17 residues long. Trimming shortened V by 1 base and J by 4 bases, and 17 bases separated the two germline ends. Germline V CDR1 and CDR2: MGHRA, YSYEKL.